The 9 T cell receptor beta chains below were found in one sample sequenced in a study of blood T cell repertoires in COVID-19. Here immunoSEQ multiplex PCR was the method, and the copy in TCRdb shows in-frame clones only, minus some. The sample consists of about 240,000 clones, about four fifths of them appearing once. What was sequenced was peripheral blood. The receptors originated from an elderly woman with acute or convalescent COVID-19.

This clone was counted once. The V gene is TRBV14, the J gene TRBJ2-4, with no clear D. Trimming left V 1 base short and J 7 bases short, with 11 bases between. This CDR3 has 14 amino acids. The germline V gene has CDR1 SGHDN and CDR2 FVKESK. CDR3 loop: CASSQGLNRNIQYF. The CDR3 DNA reads TGTGCCAGCAGCCAAGGCCTAAATCGGAACATTCAGTACTTC.

The chain is built from TRBV4-1 and TRBJ2-1, with D perhaps matching TRBD2 (7 bases). Germline V lookup: CDR1 MGHRA, CDR2 YSYEKL. Trimming removed 0 bases from V and 8 bases from J, with 17 bases in between. The CDR3 covers 16 residues. CDR3 nucleotides: TGCGCCAGCAGCCAAGACTTGAAGGGGGGGGTCCATGAGCAGTTCTTC. It translates to CASSQDLKGGVHEQFF.

The rearrangement links TRBV28 to TRBJ1-4, with 7 bases fitting TRBD1. V shed 6 bases, J shed 0 bases, and the junction held 4 bases outside the gene matches. The CDR3 is made up of 15 amino acids. Germline CDR1 is MDHEN and CDR2 is SYDVKM. The CDR3 DNA is TGTGCCAGCAGAGCCCAGGGGGCAACTAATGAAAAACTGTTTTTT. It specifies CASRAQGATNEKLFF.

The chain joins TRBV27 to TRBJ1-1; 7 nucleotides line up with TRBD1. The CDR3 spans 14 residues. V lost 6 bases, J lost 0 bases, and 4 bases stayed unmatched. Germline V CDR1 and CDR2: MNHEY, SMNVEV (reference sequence). The CDR3 protein is CASRPTGVNTEAFF. The CDR3 DNA is TGTGCCAGCAGGCCAACAGGGGTGAACACTGAAGCTTTCTTT.

V and J are TRBV28 and TRBJ2-3, with 7 positions matching TRBD2. Germline lookup yields CDR1 MDHEN and CDR2 SYDVKM. Trimming cost V 6 bases and J 2 bases; bases outside gene matches: 14. This CDR3 comprises 17 residues. The CDR3 region is CASRPPLAGPFTDTQYF. As DNA, the CDR3 is TGTGCCAGCAGACCCCCCTTAGCGGGCCCGTTCACAGATACGCAGTATTTT. The full variable domain, with the rest looked up from reference TRBV28 and TRBJ2-3, is DVKVTQSSRYLVKRTGEKVFLECVQDMDHENMFWYRQDPGLGLRLIYFSYDVKMKEKGDIPEGYSVSREKKERFSLILESASTNQTSMYLCASRPPLAGPFTDTQYFGPGTRLTVL.

The chain is built from TRBV5-3 and TRBJ2-5; TRBD1 agrees at 8 bases. TRBV5-3 is marked as an open reading frame, function uncertain. The length of the CDR3 is 15 residues. Trimming took 3 bases from V and 4 from J; bases not matched to a gene: 8. CDR3 residues: CARSSQRQGSETQYF. In nucleotides, the CDR3 is TGTGCCAGAAGCTCCCAGCGACAGGGGTCAGAGACCCAGTACTTC.

DNA of the CDR3: TGCGCCAGCAGCCAAGATCCGGGCCAGGGTCGGGCAACTAATGAAAAACTGTTTTTT. Translating gives CASSQDPGQGRATNEKLFF. The rearrangement uses TRBV4-1 and TRBJ1-4; D is perhaps TRBD1 (5 bases). The germline V and J ends were trimmed by 0 bases and 0 bases, with 17 bases remaining between them. The length of the CDR3 is 19 residues. The germline CDR1 and CDR2 sequences are MGHRA and YSYEKL.

The chain recombines TRBV9 with TRBJ2-5; 15 positions match TRBD2. V was clipped by 3 bases and J by 2 bases; unmatched bases: 2. The germline gives CDR1 SGDLS, CDR2 YYNGEE. The CDR3 has 16 amino acids. CDR3 DNA: TGTGCCAGCAGCGGGGGACTAGCGGGGGGTCAAGAGACCCAGTACTTC. It translates to CASSGGLAGGQETQYF.

This clone was seen only a few times. The rearrangement links TRBV6-5 to TRBJ2-7; D perhaps matches TRBD2 (5 bases). V lost 7 bases, J lost 3 bases, and 7 bases lay in between. Germline lookup yields CDR1 MNHEY and CDR2 SVGAGI. This CDR3 has 11 residues. In DNA form, the CDR3 reads TGTGCCAGCATCGGGGTCTACGAGCAGTACTTC. Translation: CASIGVYEQYF.